The text below deals with one T cell receptor (beta chain). No antigen is known for it. This sample stems from a study of neoadjuvant anti-PD-1 for oral cavity cancer. The repertoire was sequenced with immunoSEQ multiplex PCR; TCRdb's copy has only in-frame clones and lacks some. The profile shows under 15,000 clones, 64% of them singletons. Whole-study findings and limits: Larger post-treatment preexisting tumor clones tracked with greater tumor shrinkage.

Germline trimming cut 6 bases from V and 2 bases from J; bases unmatched to any gene: 10. CDR3 length equals 15 residues. Per the germline V gene, CDR1 is SGHNT and CDR2 is YYREEE (reference sequence). The chain uses TRBV5-4 and TRBJ2-5; TRBD1 matches 7 bases. The sample here was tumor tissue, taken before nivolumab (anti-PD-1) treatment. The TCR was taken from a person aged 40 to 85 with oral cavity squamous cell carcinoma. The donor label of this sample is uncertain. The CDR3 sequence: CASMLGTASQETQYF. In DNA form, the CDR3 reads TGTGCCAGCATGCTTGGGACAGCTAGTCAAGAGACCCAGTACTTC. Combining the CDR3 with reference TRBV5-4 and TRBJ2-5 gives the whole variable domain ETGVTQSPTHLIKTRGQQVTLRCSSQSGHNTVSWYQQALGQGPQFIFQYYREEENGRGNFPPRFSGLQFPNYSSELNVNALELDDSALYLCASMLGTASQETQYFGPGTRLLVL.